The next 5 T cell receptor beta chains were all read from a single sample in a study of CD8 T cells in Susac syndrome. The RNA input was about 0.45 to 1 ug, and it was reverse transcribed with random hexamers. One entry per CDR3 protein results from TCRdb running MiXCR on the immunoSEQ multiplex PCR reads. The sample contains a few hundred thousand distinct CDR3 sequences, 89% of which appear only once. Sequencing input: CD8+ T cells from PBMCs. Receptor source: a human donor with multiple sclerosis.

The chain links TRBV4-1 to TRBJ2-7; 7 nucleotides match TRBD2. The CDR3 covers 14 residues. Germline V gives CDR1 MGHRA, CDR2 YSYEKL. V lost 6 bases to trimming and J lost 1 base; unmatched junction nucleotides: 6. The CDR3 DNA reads TGCGCCAGCAGTCCCTCCGGGAGGTCCTACGAGCAGTACTTC. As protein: CASSPSGRSYEQYF.

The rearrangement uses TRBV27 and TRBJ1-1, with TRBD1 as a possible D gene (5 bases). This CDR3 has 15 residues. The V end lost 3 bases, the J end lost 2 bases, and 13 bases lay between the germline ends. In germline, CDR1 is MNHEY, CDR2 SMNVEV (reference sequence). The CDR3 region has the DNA TGTGCCAGCAGTTTCCGAGGGGCAGGTAACACTGAAGCTTTCTTT. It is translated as CASSFRGAGNTEAFF.

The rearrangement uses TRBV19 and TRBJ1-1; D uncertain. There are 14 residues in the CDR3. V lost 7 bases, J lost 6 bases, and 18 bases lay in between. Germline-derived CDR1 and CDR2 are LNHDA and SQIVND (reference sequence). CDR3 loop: CASTKGWVDAEAFF. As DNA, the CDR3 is TGTGCCAGTACAAAAGGCTGGGTGGACGCTGAAGCTTTCTTT.

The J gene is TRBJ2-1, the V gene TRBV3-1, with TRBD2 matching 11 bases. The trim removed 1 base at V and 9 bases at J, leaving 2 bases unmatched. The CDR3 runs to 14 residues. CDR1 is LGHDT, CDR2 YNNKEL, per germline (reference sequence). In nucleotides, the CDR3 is TGTGCCAGCAGCCAAGGGCTAGCGGGAGGTGAGCAGTTCTTC. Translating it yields CASSQGLAGGEQFF.

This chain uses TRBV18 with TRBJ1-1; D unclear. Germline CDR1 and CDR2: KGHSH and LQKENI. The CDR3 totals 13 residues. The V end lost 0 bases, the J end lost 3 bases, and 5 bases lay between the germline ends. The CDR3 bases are TGTGCCAGCTCACCACCTCTGCACACTGAAGCTTTCTTT. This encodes CASSPPLHTEAFF. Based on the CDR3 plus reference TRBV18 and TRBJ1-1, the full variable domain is NAGVMQNPRHLVRRRGQEARLRCSPMKGHSHVYWYRQLPEEGLKFMVYLQKENIIDESGMPKERFSAEFPKEGPSILRIQQVVRGDSAAYFCASSPPLHTEAFFGQGTRLTVV.